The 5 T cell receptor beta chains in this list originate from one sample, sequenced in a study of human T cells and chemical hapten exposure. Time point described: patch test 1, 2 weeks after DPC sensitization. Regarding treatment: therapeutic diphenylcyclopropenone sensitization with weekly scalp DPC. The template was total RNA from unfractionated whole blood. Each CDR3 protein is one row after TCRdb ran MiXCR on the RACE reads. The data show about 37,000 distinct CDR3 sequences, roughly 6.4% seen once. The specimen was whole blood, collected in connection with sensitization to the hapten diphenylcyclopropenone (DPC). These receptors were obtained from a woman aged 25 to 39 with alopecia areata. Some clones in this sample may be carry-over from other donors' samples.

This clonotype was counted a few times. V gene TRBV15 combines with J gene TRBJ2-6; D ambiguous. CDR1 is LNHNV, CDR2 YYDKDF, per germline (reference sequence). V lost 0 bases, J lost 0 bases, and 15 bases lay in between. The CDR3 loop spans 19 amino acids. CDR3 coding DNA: TGTGCCACCAGCAGAGATCGGATGCCTTTCAGCTCTGGGGCCAACGTCCTGACTTTC. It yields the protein CATSRDRMPFSSGANVLTF.

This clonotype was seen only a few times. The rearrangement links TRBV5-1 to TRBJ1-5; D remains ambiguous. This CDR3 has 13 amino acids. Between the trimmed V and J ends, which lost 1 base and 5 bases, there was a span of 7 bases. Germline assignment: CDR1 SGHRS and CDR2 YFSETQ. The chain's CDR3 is CASSLSPDQPQHF. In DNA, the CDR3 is TGCGCCAGCAGCTTGTCCCCCGATCAGCCCCAGCATTTT.

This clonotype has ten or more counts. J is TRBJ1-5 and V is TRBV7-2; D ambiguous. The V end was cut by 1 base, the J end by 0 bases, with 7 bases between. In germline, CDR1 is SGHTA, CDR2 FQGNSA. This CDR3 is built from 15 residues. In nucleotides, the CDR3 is TGTGCCAGCAGCTTAGTAACGAATAGCAATCAGCCCCAGCATTTT. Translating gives CASSLVTNSNQPQHF.

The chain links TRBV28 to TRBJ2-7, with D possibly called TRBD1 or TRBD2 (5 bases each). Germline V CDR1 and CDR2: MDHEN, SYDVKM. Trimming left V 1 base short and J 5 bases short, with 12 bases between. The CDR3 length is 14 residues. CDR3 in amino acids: CASSLSGTRHEQYF. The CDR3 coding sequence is TGTGCCAGCAGTTTATCCGGGACGAGGCACGAGCAGTACTTC.

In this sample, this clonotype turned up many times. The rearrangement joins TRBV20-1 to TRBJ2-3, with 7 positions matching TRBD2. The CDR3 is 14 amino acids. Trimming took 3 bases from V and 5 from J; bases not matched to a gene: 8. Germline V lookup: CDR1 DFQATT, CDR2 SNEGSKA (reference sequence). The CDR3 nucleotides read TGCAGTGCTAGTTCTGCGGGGGTAGGAGATACGCAGTATTTT. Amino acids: CSASSAGVGDTQYF.